This T cell receptor (beta chain) comes out of a study of cytomegalovirus exposure and HLA in healthy donors. Primers included in the PCR were 60 Vbeta and 13 Jbeta primers. The method was immunoSEQ multiplex PCR; TCRdb's version includes in-frame clones alone and lacks a portion of them. The data show about 120,000 clones, around 80% seen once. The study, taken as a whole, reports: Researchers reported in a later analysis that a missense DCLRE1C variant was tied to TCR beta V- and J-gene trimming. Across all donors, roughly uniform sequencing depth was an assumption of the presence/absence analyses.

This CDR3 spans 15 amino acids. V shed 6 bases and J shed 5 bases, with 16 bases lying between them. Germline V gene data show CDR1 as SNHLY and CDR2 as FYNNEI. The sample holds one count of this clone. Its antigen remains unidentified. Sequencing was done on a sample of PBMCs. This clonotype was sampled from a female donor in good health and CMV-seropositive. This sequence joins TRBV2 and TRBJ2-2, with D perhaps TRBD1 (5 bases). The CDR3 spells CASSRQKVITGELFF. CDR3 sequence (DNA): TGTGCCAGCAGCCGACAGAAAGTGATTACCGGGGAGCTGTTTTTT.